Listed below are T cell receptor beta chains from one sample, sequenced in a study of blood T cell repertoires in COVID-19. Sequencing was performed with immunoSEQ multiplex PCR; in TCRdb, only in-frame clones are kept and a portion is missing. The profile covers some 54,000 clones, with 81% appearing a single time and 26% taken by the ten largest. The sequencing input was peripheral blood. The receptors shown here come from a woman older than 75 with COVID-19, enrolled during active disease. Each CDR3 is given with its conserved first and last residue. A D gene is named only where the DNA matches it firmly. Size is stated for part of the rows, as once, few or many counts, or as a class when the clone is expanded.

D: TRBD2
V: TRBV7-2
size: .
J: TRBJ2-4
CDR3: CASSLGGGGQKNIQYF
DNA: TGTGCCAGCAGCCTTGGGGGGGGAGGCCAGAAAAACATTCAGTACTTC

D: .
V: TRBV12-3/TRBV12-4
size: .
J: TRBJ1-1
CDR3: CASGVGITAFF
DNA: TGTGCCAGCGGTGTCGGGATTACGGCTTTCTTT

D: TRBD1
V: TRBV5-4
size: .
J: TRBJ2-1
CDR3: CASSSPGQRGSNEQFF
DNA: TGTGCCAGCAGCTCCCCGGGACAGAGGGGTAGCAATGAGCAGTTCTTC

D: .
V: TRBV12-3/TRBV12-4
size: .
J: TRBJ1-5
CDR3: CASNLAEAQPQHF
DNA: TGTGCCAGCAACCTCGCGGAGGCGCAGCCCCAGCATTTT

D: .
V: TRBV3-1/TRBV3-2
size: .
J: TRBJ2-1
CDR3: CASSQVRRNEQFF
DNA: TGTGCCAGCAGCCAAGTCAGGAGGAATGAGCAGTTCTTC

D: .
V: TRBV3-1/TRBV3-2
size: .
J: TRBJ1-1
CDR3: CASRDSTNTEAFF
DNA: TGTGCCAGCAGGGACAGCACGAACACTGAAGCTTTCTTT

D: TRBD2
V: TRBV28
size: .
J: TRBJ2-2
CDR3: CASKEGGVPGELFF
DNA: TGTGCCAGCAAGGAGGGAGGGGTCCCCGGGGAGCTGTTTTTT

D: .
V: TRBV7-9
size: .
J: TRBJ1-2
CDR3: CASSRDTSGYTF
DNA: TGTGCCAGCAGCCGGGATACCAGCGGCTACACCTTC

D: .
V: TRBV4-1
size: .
J: TRBJ2-5
CDR3: CASSQHTGTPQETQYF
DNA: TGCGCCAGCAGCCAGCATACCGGGACTCCTCAAGAGACCCAGTACTTC

D: .
V: TRBV28
size: .
J: TRBJ2-2
CDR3: CASSSPSRGNTGELFF
DNA: TGTGCCAGCAGTTCACCCTCGCGGGGGAACACCGGGGAGCTGTTTTTT

D: .
V: TRBV28
size: .
J: TRBJ2-1
CDR3: CATRSRDPTSYNEQFF
DNA: TGTGCCACCAGATCGAGGGATCCGACCTCCTACAATGAGCAGTTCTTC

D: .
V: TRBV4-1
size: few
J: TRBJ1-5
CDR3: CASSQEGGGTNQPQHF
DNA: TGCGCCAGCAGCCAAGAAGGGGGGGGGACCAATCAGCCCCAGCATTTT

D: .
V: TRBV4-2
size: .
J: TRBJ2-5
CDR3: CASSSGTLETQYF
DNA: TGTGCCAGCAGTTCCGGGACTTTAGAGACCCAGTACTTC

D: TRBD2
V: TRBV7-9
size: .
J: TRBJ2-7
CDR3: CASSFAAGVYEQYF
DNA: TGTGCCAGCAGCTTTGCGGCGGGAGTTTACGAGCAGTACTTC

D: TRBD1
V: TRBV10-1
size: once
J: TRBJ2-7
CDR3: CASSESTGNSYEQYF
DNA: TGCGCCAGCAGTGAGTCGACAGGGAATTCCTACGAGCAGTACTTC

D: TRBD1
V: TRBV19
size: .
J: TRBJ2-6
CDR3: CASSVTQQGAGANVLTF
DNA: TGTGCCAGTAGTGTAACGCAACAGGGGGCTGGGGCCAACGTCCTGACTTTC

D: TRBD1
V: TRBV7-9
size: .
J: TRBJ2-1
CDR3: CASSLGSRGQLYNEQFF
DNA: TGTGCCAGCAGCTTAGGGTCAAGGGGACAGCTCTACAATGAGCAGTTCTTC

D: TRBD2
V: TRBV30
size: .
J: TRBJ2-1
CDR3: CASNGLAVGRKFF
DNA: TGTGCCTCAAATGGACTAGCGGTAGGAAGGAAGTTCTTC

D: TRBD1
V: TRBV2
size: .
J: TRBJ2-1
CDR3: CASIKNGRTGNNEQFF
DNA: TGTGCCAGCATCAAGAACGGCAGGACAGGGAACAATGAGCAGTTCTTC

D: .
V: TRBV5-4
size: .
J: TRBJ2-3
CDR3: CASSSRLDLDTQYF
DNA: TGTGCCAGCAGCTCACGACTAGACCTGGATACGCAGTATTTT

D: TRBD2
V: TRBV19
size: .
J: TRBJ2-1
CDR3: CASRPGLAANEQFF
DNA: TGTGCCAGTAGGCCGGGACTAGCGGCAAATGAGCAGTTCTTC

D: TRBD1
V: TRBV5-4
size: .
J: TRBJ1-6
CDR3: CASSLKQGKGAPLHF
DNA: TGTGCCAGCAGCCTGAAACAGGGGAAAGGAGCACCCCTCCACTTT

D: TRBD1
V: TRBV6-5
size: once
J: TRBJ1-2
CDR3: CASSRTGTGGSYTF
DNA: TGTGCCAGCAGTCGCACCGGGACAGGGGGAAGCTACACCTTC

D: .
V: TRBV10-3
size: .
J: TRBJ1-5
CDR3: CAISEGQEPNQPQHF
DNA: TGTGCCATCAGTGAGGGCCAGGAACCGAATCAGCCCCAGCATTTT

D: .
V: TRBV2
size: .
J: TRBJ1-5
CDR3: CASRRDINQPQHF
DNA: TGTGCCAGCAGACGGGACATCAATCAGCCCCAGCATTTT

D: .
V: TRBV19
size: .
J: TRBJ1-1
CDR3: CASSIDQGVGTEAFF
DNA: TGTGCCAGTAGTATAGATCAAGGGGTCGGCACTGAAGCTTTCTTT

D: .
V: TRBV11-2
size: .
J: TRBJ2-7
CDR3: CASSLDQGILRYEQYF
DNA: TGTGCCAGCAGCTTAGATCAGGGTATCCTCCGCTACGAGCAGTACTTC

D: TRBD2
V: TRBV7-9
size: few
J: TRBJ2-1
CDR3: CASSLVSASGDEQFF
DNA: TGTGCCAGCAGCTTAGTTTCGGCTAGCGGGGATGAGCAGTTCTTC

D: .
V: TRBV7-8
size: .
J: TRBJ2-7
CDR3: CASSLGAGRPYEQYF
DNA: TGTGCCAGCAGCTTAGGGGCGGGAAGACCCTACGAGCAGTACTTC

D: TRBD2
V: TRBV7-3
size: .
J: TRBJ2-1
CDR3: CASSPGLAGNNEQFF
DNA: TGTGCCAGCAGCCCGGGACTAGCGGGCAACAATGAGCAGTTCTTC

D: .
V: TRBV7-3
size: .
J: TRBJ1-2
CDR3: CASSPNRTPGDYGYTF
DNA: TGTGCCAGCAGCCCTAACCGGACACCAGGAGACTATGGCTACACCTTC

D: TRBD2
V: TRBV6-2/TRBV6-3
size: .
J: TRBJ2-7
CDR3: CASSYLPGLARSYEQYF
DNA: TGTGCCAGCAGTTACTTACCGGGACTAGCGCGATCCTACGAGCAGTACTTC

D: .
V: TRBV29-1
size: .
J: TRBJ2-7
CDR3: CSVEGGGGEQYF
DNA: TGCAGCGTTGAAGGCGGGGGCGGCGAGCAGTACTTC

D: .
V: TRBV7-2
size: .
J: TRBJ1-1
CDR3: CASRIQRNTEAFF
DNA: TGTGCCAGCAGGATACAGAGAAACACTGAAGCTTTCTTT

D: TRBD2
V: TRBV7-7
size: .
J: TRBJ2-7
CDR3: CASSLELAGEYEQYF
DNA: TGTGCTAGCAGCTTAGAGCTAGCGGGTGAGTACGAGCAGTACTTC

D: .
V: TRBV5-6
size: .
J: TRBJ1-1
CDR3: CASSLGSIILSEAFF
DNA: TGTGCCAGCAGCTTGGGAAGCATAATCCTTTCTGAAGCTTTCTTT

D: .
V: TRBV24-1
size: .
J: TRBJ2-5
CDR3: CATERVGQGNETQYF
DNA: TGTGCCACAGAGAGGGTTGGTCAGGGGAACGAGACCCAGTACTTC

D: .
V: TRBV3-1/TRBV3-2
size: .
J: TRBJ1-2
CDR3: CASSAGYGYTF
DNA: TGTGCCAGCAGTGCAGGGTACGGCTACACCTTC

D: TRBD2
V: TRBV4-1
size: .
J: TRBJ2-1
CDR3: CASSQGSGSYNEQFF
DNA: TGCGCCAGCAGCCAAGGTAGCGGGTCCTACAATGAGCAGTTCTTC

D: .
V: TRBV2
size: .
J: TRBJ2-7
CDR3: CASSARGPLYEQYF
DNA: TGTGCCAGCAGTGCTCGCGGGCCTCTCTACGAGCAGTACTTC

D: .
V: TRBV6-4
size: .
J: TRBJ2-2
CDR3: CASRRQENTGELFF
DNA: TGTGCCAGCAGACGACAGGAGAACACCGGGGAGCTGTTTTTT

D: TRBD2
V: TRBV11-3
size: once
J: TRBJ2-1
CDR3: CASSAGLARDEQFF
DNA: TGTGCCAGCAGCGCGGGACTAGCGCGGGATGAGCAGTTCTTC

D: TRBD2
V: TRBV19
size: .
J: TRBJ2-7
CDR3: CASSTDGRLAGEQYF
DNA: TGTGCCAGTAGTACCGACGGAAGACTAGCTGGCGAGCAGTACTTC

D: TRBD2
V: TRBV6-1
size: .
J: TRBJ2-1
CDR3: CASSDPTSGMNNEQFF
DNA: TGTGCCAGCAGTGACCCTACTAGCGGGATGAACAATGAGCAGTTCTTC

D: .
V: TRBV5-1
size: .
J: TRBJ1-5
CDR3: CASSLGSGGNQPQHF
DNA: TGCGCCAGCAGCTTGGGCAGCGGGGGGAATCAGCCCCAGCATTTT

D: .
V: TRBV6-5
size: .
J: TRBJ2-3
CDR3: CASMRGGDTDTQYF
DNA: TGTGCCAGCATGAGGGGAGGCGATACAGATACGCAGTATTTT

D: .
V: TRBV6-5
size: .
J: TRBJ2-1
CDR3: CASSYAGTLGTNEQFF
DNA: TGTGCCAGCAGTTACGCCGGGACTCTCGGGACTAATGAGCAGTTCTTC

D: TRBD1
V: TRBV7-8
size: .
J: TRBJ1-6
CDR3: CASSLGVRGLSPLHF
DNA: TGTGCCAGCAGCTTAGGGGTCAGGGGGCTTTCACCCCTCCACTTT

D: .
V: TRBV7-9
size: .
J: TRBJ2-7
CDR3: CASSPHSYEQYF
DNA: TGTGCCAGCAGCCCCCACTCCTACGAGCAGTACTTC